What follows are 30 T cell receptor beta chains derived from one specimen sequenced in a study of T cell clonality in common variable immunodeficiency. Sequencing was performed with immunoSEQ multiplex PCR; in TCRdb, only in-frame clones are kept and a portion is missing. The profile covers approximately 50,000 clones, none occurring a single time. The specimen sequenced was peripheral blood mononuclear cells. The receptors shown here come from a person aged 18 to 70 in good health.

The table lists this clone with many counts. The read is 3 residues too short to cover the CDR3 end, so that end is filled in from the germline J gene. The rearrangement joins TRBV10-1 to TRBJ2-1, with 13 bases identical to TRBD2. This CDR3 has 15 amino acids. Germline V gives CDR1 WNHNN, CDR2 SYGVQD (reference sequence). J lost 8 bases, V lost 6 bases, and 7 bases had no gene match. Partial CDR3 DNA: TGCGCCAGCAGCGCCGGGACTAGCGGGAACGATGAG. It is translated as CASSAGTSGNDE. The CDR3, in full, reads CASSAGTSGNDEQFF.

This clone was detected many times. The read stops 3 residues short of the end of the CDR3; the missing end is completed from the germline J gene. V and J are TRBV7-3 and TRBJ1-1; D possibly corresponds to TRBD1 (6 bases). Trimming took off 3 bases at V and 3 bases at J, with 14 bases between the two ends. The CDR3 loop spans 15 amino acids. The germline V gene has CDR1 SGHTA and CDR2 FQGTGA. The chain's CDR3 is CASSFSGGADTEAFF. The CDR3 DNA, read in part, is TGTGCCAGCAGCTTTTCTGGGGGGGCGGACACTGAA. The whole variable domain, filled in from reference TRBV7-3 and TRBJ1-1, reads GAGVSQTPSNKVTEKGKYVELRCDPISGHTALYWYRQSLGQGPEFLIYFQGTGAADDSGLPNDRFFAVRPEGSVSTLKIQRTERGDSAVYLCASSFSGGADTEAFFGQGTRLTVV.

This clone occurred many times. The CDR3 extends 3 residues past the end of the read, so its final part is completed from the germline J gene. The rearrangement uses TRBV7-9 and TRBJ1-2; TRBD1 might be the D (6 bases). V gave up 4 bases and J gave up 4 bases, with 10 bases separating them. CDR3 length: 13 amino acids. Germline V CDR1 and CDR2: SEHNR, FQNEAQ (reference sequence). CDR3 loop: CASSSSDSYGYTF. CDR3 bases read: TGTGCCAGCAGCTCATCGGACAGCTATGGC.

At least ten counts were recorded for this clone. The read ends 3 residues early relative to the CDR3; the germline J gene fills the gap. J is TRBJ1-1 and V is TRBV19; D gene uncertain. Germline V gene data show CDR1 as LNHDA and CDR2 as SQIVND (reference sequence). The CDR3 consists of 15 residues. V lost 5 bases and J 1 base, leaving 14 bases between the germline ends. Incomplete CDR3 DNA: TGTGCCAGTAGTTTCGACATTGCACCGAACACTGAA. Its protein product is CASSFDIAPNTE. The complete CDR3 sequence is CASSFDIAPNTEAFF. The whole variable domain, filled in from reference TRBV19 and TRBJ1-1, reads DGGITQSPKYLFRKEGQNVTLSCEQNLNHDAMYWYRQDPGQGLRLIYYSQIVNDFQKGDIAEGYSVSREKKESFPLTVTSAQKNPTAFYLCASSFDIAPNTEAFFGQGTRLTVV.

Many counts were recorded for this clone. The missing CDR3 end, 3 residues past where the read stops, is filled in from the germline J gene. The chain has TRBV18 and TRBJ1-2; 7 nucleotides align to TRBD1. Germline V CDR1 and CDR2: KGHSH, LQKENI. The CDR3 sequence is 15 residues long. The junction had 7 bases not matched to a gene; V was cut back by 2 bases and J by 4 bases. CDR3 DNA, as far as it was read: TGTGCCAGCTCACCAAACGACAGGGCACCCTATGGC. It specifies CASSPNDRAPYG. The entire CDR3 protein reads CASSPNDRAPYGYTF.

This clone was seen many times. The read ends 3 residues before the CDR3 terminus; that terminus is restored from the germline J gene. J is TRBJ2-3 and V is TRBV5-1; 11 positions match TRBD2. J gave up 0 bases and V 5 bases, and 5 bases lay outside the gene matches. In germline, CDR1 is SGHRS, CDR2 YFSETQ. The CDR3 totals 16 residues. The CDR3 sequence: CASSLSSGGSTDTQYF. The CDR3 bases that were read are TGCGCCAGCAGTCTGTCTAGCGGGGGGAGCACAGATACG.

A word on this clone: With the read ending 3 residues before the CDR3 end, the germline J gene is used to fill in that end. This chain connects TRBV11-2 to TRBJ2-7; unclear D gene. This CDR3 has 13 residues. Germline assignment: CDR1 SGHAT and CDR2 FQNNGV. Trimming removed 4 bases from V and 2 bases from J, with 9 bases in between. CDR3 DNA (partial): TGTGCCAGCAGCTCCCGGTACCCCTACGAG. Translation: CASSSRYPYE. In full, the CDR3 is CASSSRYPYEQYF.

This clone was detected only a few times. The read ends 3 residues shy of where the CDR3 ends; the end is completed using the germline J gene. V gene TRBV5-1 combines with J gene TRBJ2-1; TRBD2 aligns across 7 bases. CDR1 SGHRS and CDR2 YFSETQ come from the germline V gene. This CDR3 has 16 amino acids. V gave up 5 bases and J gave up 5 bases; unmatched junction bases: 13. Here the CDR3 reads CASSSKTSAGDNEQFF. CDR3 DNA (partial): TGCGCCAGCAGTTCAAAAACTAGCGCGGGAGACAATGAG.

This clone was seen repeatedly, ten times or more. The read ends 3 residues early relative to the CDR3; the germline J gene fills the gap. V is TRBV10-3 and J is TRBJ2-7, with D unclear. This CDR3 is 14 amino acids long. The germline gives CDR1 ENHRY, CDR2 SYGVKD. The ends were cut back, 6 bases at V and 0 bases at J, with 12 bases in the middle. The CDR3 region is CAIRTSSASYEQYF. The CDR3 bases that were read are TGTGCCATCAGGACCTCTAGTGCCTCCTACGAG.

On this clone itself: The read ends 3 residues before the CDR3 terminus; that terminus is restored from the germline J gene. This chain uses TRBV18 with TRBJ1-1; 8 positions match TRBD1. The CDR3 covers 15 residues. V trimming: 3 bases; J trimming: 5 bases; junction bases outside the gene matches: 8. Germline lookup yields CDR1 KGHSH and CDR2 LQKENI. The part of the CDR3 DNA that was read is TGTGCCAGCTCACCCAGACAGGGGACAAGAACTGAA. Residues: CASSPRQGTRTE. The complete CDR3 reads CASSPRQGTRTEAFF.

This clone has only a few counts. The CDR3 is cut off 3 residues early in the read; its end comes from the germline J gene. The V gene is TRBV19, the J gene TRBJ1-5; the D is unclear. CDR3 size: 17 residues. V lost 2 bases to trimming and J lost 0 bases, with 14 bases between them. Germline V gene sequence: CDR1 LNHDA, CDR2 SQIVND (reference sequence). The CDR3 loop reads CASSIPQAPYSNQPQHF. Incomplete CDR3 DNA: TGTGCCAGTAGTATACCGCAGGCCCCCTATAGCAATCAGCCC.

This clone was observed many times. The read ends 3 residues before the CDR3 terminus; that terminus is restored from the germline J gene. V gene TRBV7-2 combines with J gene TRBJ2-1; TRBD1 is a possible D gene (6 bases). The germline V gene has CDR1 SGHTA and CDR2 FQGNSA. The ends were cut back, 5 bases at V and 2 bases at J, with 13 bases in the middle. This CDR3 is built from 15 residues. The CDR3 loop reads CASSRDRDTYNEQFF. The part of the CDR3 DNA that was read is TGTGCCAGCAGCCGAGACCGGGACACCTACAATGAG.

This clone was counted ten times or more. Read sequence stops 3 residues before the CDR3 end, and the germline J gene provides the missing end. This chain joins TRBV20-1 and TRBJ1-2; the D is unclear. CDR1 and CDR2 (germline): DFQATT, SNEGSKA (reference sequence). The CDR3 covers 14 residues. This CDR3 is CRPEGGGPPYGYTF. Incomplete CDR3 DNA: TGCAGGCCAGAGGGTGGAGGCCCGCCCTATGGC.

A note on this clone: The CDR3 end falls 3 residues outside the read, so it is completed with the germline J gene. The chain is built from TRBV18 and TRBJ2-5, with D possibly being TRBD1 or TRBD2 (6 bases each). CDR3 length: 14 residues. The germline V and J ends were trimmed by 6 bases and 5 bases, with 16 bases remaining between them. The germline V gene has CDR1 KGHSH and CDR2 LQKENI. The CDR3 protein is CASSLSTGRETQYF. Incomplete CDR3 DNA: TGTGCCAGCTCGCTGTCAACAGGGAGGGAGACC.

This clone was picked up many times. The read stops 3 residues short of the end of the CDR3; the missing end is completed from the germline J gene. This rearrangement joins TRBV4-1 to TRBJ2-5; TRBD1 matches 7 bases. V shed 4 bases, J shed 5 bases, and the junction held 7 bases outside the gene matches. There are 14 residues in the CDR3. CDR1 and CDR2 (germline): MGHRA, YSYEKL. This CDR3 is CASSLPTGWETQYF. The sequenced CDR3 bases are TGCGCCAGCAGCCTCCCGACAGGGTGGGAGACC.

Details on this clone: The CDR3 is cut off 3 residues early in the read; its end comes from the germline J gene. This chain links TRBV19 with TRBJ1-5, with D perhaps matching TRBD1 (5 bases). Per germline, CDR1 LNHDA and CDR2 SQIVND (reference sequence). V was cut by 3 bases and J by 0 bases, with 15 bases left in between. The CDR3 contains 17 residues. CDR3 sequence reads: CASSIRGRPYSNQPQHF. The CDR3 bases that were read are TGTGCCAGTAGTATTAGGGGCAGACCTTATAGCAATCAGCCC. Full variable domain (rest looked up from reference TRBV19 and TRBJ1-5): DGGITQSPKYLFRKEGQNVTLSCEQNLNHDAMYWYRQDPGQGLRLIYYSQIVNDFQKGDIAEGYSVSREKKESFPLTVTSAQKNPTAFYLCASSIRGRPYSNQPQHFGDGTRLSIL.

This clone was recorded at least ten times. From the germline J gene comes the end of the CDR3, since the read stops 3 residues before it. The chain couples TRBV18 to TRBJ2-3; 11 bases are a match to TRBD1. The V gene end was trimmed by 2 bases and the J gene end by 2 bases; junction bases not matched to a gene: 3. The V gene's germline CDR1 is KGHSH and CDR2 LQKENI. The CDR3 extends over 16 amino acids. CDR3 loop: CASSPRTGGHTDTQYF. The CDR3 DNA, read in part, is TGTGCCAGCTCACCAAGGACAGGGGGCCACACAGATACG.

On this clone itself: The read falls 3 residues short of the CDR3 end, and the missing part is taken from the germline J gene. J is TRBJ1-3 and V is TRBV5-1; 12 bases fit TRBD1. The CDR3 runs to 18 residues. Per the germline V gene, CDR1 is SGHRS and CDR2 is YFSETQ. V lost 5 bases to trimming and J lost 0 bases; unmatched junction nucleotides: 9. The CDR3 is CASRAGTGGPISGNTIYF. The part of the CDR3 DNA that was read is TGCGCCAGCAGAGCCGGGACAGGGGGCCCAATCTCTGGAAACACC.

There are a few counts of this clone. The read terminates 3 residues ahead of where the CDR3 ends, so the germline J gene completes it. The rearrangement uses TRBV7-2 and TRBJ1-2, with 9 bases identical to TRBD1. After removal of 5 bases from V and 5 bases from J, the junction contained 9 bases not matched to a gene. The CDR3 is made up of 15 amino acids. The germline V gene has CDR1 SGHTA and CDR2 FQGNSA. The CDR3 protein is CASSPQGARGYGYTF. The sequenced CDR3 bases are TGTGCCAGCAGCCCACAGGGGGCTAGGGGGTATGGC.

This clone was seen repeatedly, ten times or more. The missing CDR3 end, 3 residues past where the read stops, is filled in from the germline J gene. This rearrangement joins TRBV6-2 or TRBV6-3 to TRBJ2-1; D may be TRBD2 (6 bases). Germline V CDR1 and CDR2: MNHEY, SVGEGT. The ends were cut back, 7 bases at V and 4 bases at J, with 14 bases in the middle. The CDR3 runs 14 residues. The CDR3 spells CASNGGNLYNEQFF. The sequenced part of the CDR3 DNA is TGTGCCAGCAATGGCGGGAACTTATACAATGAG.

This clone came up many times. The missing CDR3 end, 3 residues past where the read stops, is filled in from the germline J gene. This sequence joins TRBV7-3 and TRBJ2-3, with unresolved D. With 5 bases removed from V and 1 base from J, the gap between germline ends came to 4 bases. This CDR3 comprises 12 residues. Per germline, CDR1 SGHTA and CDR2 FQGTGA. CDR3 loop: CASSPGTDTQYF. The CDR3 bases that were read are TGTGCCAGCAGCCCCGGCACAGATACG.

This clone was seen more than once but under ten times. The sequence runs out 3 residues before the end of the CDR3; the remainder is reconstructed from the germline J gene. The chain is built from TRBV20-1 and TRBJ2-1; 11 bases map to TRBD2. The J segment lost 0 bases and the V segment lost 1 base, leaving 5 bases of the junction unmatched. CDR1 DFQATT and CDR2 SNEGSKA come from the germline V gene (reference sequence). This CDR3 region has 17 residues. CDR3 region: CSARVAGGLSSYNEQFF. The sequenced part of the CDR3 DNA is TGCAGTGCTAGAGTAGCGGGAGGGCTAAGCTCCTACAATGAG.

A remark on this clone: Read coverage stops 3 residues before the CDR3 terminus; the germline J gene supplies the remainder. This chain joins TRBV7-9 and TRBJ2-1; 7 bases are a match to TRBD1. Germline CDR1 is SEHNR and CDR2 is FQNEAQ (reference sequence). CDR3 length equals 15 residues. Trimming cost V 5 bases and J 3 bases; bases outside gene matches: 7. CDR3 region: CASSASQGNYNEQFF. CDR3 DNA (partial): TGTGCCAGCAGCGCATCACAGGGGAACTACAATGAG.

In its sample, this clone was seen many times. With the read ending 3 residues before the CDR3 end, the germline J gene is used to fill in that end. This sequence joins TRBV29-1 and TRBJ2-1; weak D call: TRBD1 (5 bases). CDR1 and CDR2 from the germline V gene are SQVTM and ANQGSEA. The ends were cut back, 7 bases at V and 1 base at J, with 8 bases in the middle. The CDR3 extends over 12 amino acids. This CDR3 reads CSERTSYNEQFF. The CDR3 DNA, read in part, is TGCAGCGAAAGGACATCCTACAATGAG.

In its sample, this clone was seen many times. The read is 3 residues too short to cover the CDR3 end, so that end is filled in from the germline J gene. The chain carries TRBV7-9 and TRBJ2-3, with D uncertain. V lost 6 bases and J 6 bases, leaving 13 bases between the germline ends. Germline loops: CDR1 SEHNR, CDR2 FQNEAQ (reference sequence). This CDR3 contains 13 residues. Here the CDR3 reads CASSKGGLDTQYF. Incomplete CDR3 DNA: TGTGCCAGCAGTAAAGGTGGTTTGGATACG.

This clone was detected ten times or more. Sequencing ends 3 residues short of the CDR3 end; the germline J gene provides the rest. The chain employs TRBV18 and TRBJ1-2; the match to TRBD1 covers 12 bases. J gave up 4 bases and V 3 bases, and 6 bases lay outside the gene matches. The CDR3 length is 16 residues. The germline V gene encodes CDR1 KGHSH and CDR2 LQKENI. This CDR3 is CASSPGQGARGYGYTF. The part of the CDR3 DNA that was read is TGTGCCAGCTCACCGGGACAGGGGGCGCGCGGCTATGGC.

This clone came up many times. Read coverage stops 3 residues before the CDR3 terminus; the germline J gene supplies the remainder. V gene TRBV4-2 combines with J gene TRBJ2-2, with 13 bases that match TRBD2. Germline V gene data show CDR1 as LGHNA and CDR2 as YNFKEQ. The trim removed 1 base at V and 3 bases at J, leaving 2 bases unmatched. The CDR3 is made up of 17 amino acids. The CDR3 protein is CASSQGTSGRYTGELFF. The covered CDR3 bases are TGTGCCAGCAGCCAAGGGACTAGCGGGAGATACACCGGGGAG.

This clone was observed many times. The CDR3 end lies 3 residues beyond the end of the read and is filled in from the germline J gene. This chain connects TRBV24-1 to TRBJ2-5; TRBD2 matches 12 bases. V lost 9 bases and J lost 4; bases outside the gene matches: 14. Germline V CDR1 and CDR2: KGHDR, SFDVKD. The CDR3 spans 17 residues. The sequenced CDR3 bases are TGTGCCACCGGGGACTCCGGACTAGCGGGGAAGGGAGAGACC. This gives the protein CATGDSGLAGKGET. The whole CDR3 reads CATGDSGLAGKGETQYF.

This clone has a count of ten or more. The sequenced CDR3 bases are TGCAGTGCTAGTAATGGGCAAACAGCTAACTATGGC. Amino acid sequence: CSASNGQTANYG. The whole CDR3 protein reads CSASNGQTANYGYTF. The rearrangement joins TRBV20-1 to TRBJ1-2; D not certain. The CDR3 extends 3 residues past the end of the read, so its final part is completed from the germline J gene. CDR1 DFQATT and CDR2 SNEGSKA come from the germline V gene (reference sequence). Trimming pared 3 bases from V and 0 bases from J, leaving 14 bases between. The CDR3 is made up of 15 amino acids.

This clone was counted many times. The CDR3 end falls 3 residues outside the read, so it is completed with the germline J gene. V and J are TRBV29-1 and TRBJ2-4; D may be TRBD2 (6 bases). The CDR3 totals 12 residues. CDR1 SQVTM and CDR2 ANQGSEA come from the germline V gene. Trimming pared 7 bases from V and 5 bases from J, leaving 12 bases between. The CDR3 sequence: CSAGDFQNIQYF. The part of the CDR3 DNA that was read is TGCAGCGCGGGGGATTTCCAAAACATT.